This T cell receptor beta chain was recovered during a study of response to subunit inactivated influenza vaccine. TCRdb redid the calling of the RT-PCR reads with MiXCR, one entry per CDR3 protein. Of 150,000 to 200,000 distinct CDR3 sequences listed, roughly 12% are singletons. There are 14 residues in the CDR3. The V gene lost 2 bases and the J gene lost 1 base, with 9 bases spanning the gap. The germline gives CDR1 MNHEY, CDR2 SVGAGI. At least ten counts were recorded for this clonotype. These data were also reused for a study on T cells expressing NK-cell markers. That source adds: Template switching by 5'RACE with UMIs generated the TCR beta cDNA.

The material was CD8+ T cells sorted from PBMCs, obtained roughly 13 days after vaccination. The chain uses TRBV6-5 and TRBJ2-7; D might be TRBD1 or TRBD2, each matching 5 bases. The clonotype originates from a man in his fifties who received an inactivated influenza vaccine. CDR3 coding DNA: TGTGCCAGCAGTTACGGTGGGGGTTCCTACGAGCAGTACTTC. Its protein is CASSYGGGSYEQYF.